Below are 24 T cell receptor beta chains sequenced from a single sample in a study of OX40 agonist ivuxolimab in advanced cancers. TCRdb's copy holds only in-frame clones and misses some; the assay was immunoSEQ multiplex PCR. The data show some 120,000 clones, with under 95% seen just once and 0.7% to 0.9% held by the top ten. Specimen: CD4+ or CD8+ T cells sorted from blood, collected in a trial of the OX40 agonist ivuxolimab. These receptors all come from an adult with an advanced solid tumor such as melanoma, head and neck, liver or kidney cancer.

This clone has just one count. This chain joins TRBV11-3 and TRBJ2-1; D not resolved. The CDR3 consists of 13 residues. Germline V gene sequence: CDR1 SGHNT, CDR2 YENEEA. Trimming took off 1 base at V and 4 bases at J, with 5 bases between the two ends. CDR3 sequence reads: CASSLGLYNEQFF. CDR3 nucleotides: TGTGCCAGCAGCTTAGGCCTATACAATGAGCAGTTCTTC.

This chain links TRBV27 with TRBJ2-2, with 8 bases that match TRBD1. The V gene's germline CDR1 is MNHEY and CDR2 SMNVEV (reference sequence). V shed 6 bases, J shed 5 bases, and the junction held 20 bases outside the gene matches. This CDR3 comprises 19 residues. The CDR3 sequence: CASRIAQGVGVPWTGELFF. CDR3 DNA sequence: TGTGCCAGCAGGATAGCACAGGGGGTAGGGGTCCCGTGGACCGGGGAGCTGTTTTTT.

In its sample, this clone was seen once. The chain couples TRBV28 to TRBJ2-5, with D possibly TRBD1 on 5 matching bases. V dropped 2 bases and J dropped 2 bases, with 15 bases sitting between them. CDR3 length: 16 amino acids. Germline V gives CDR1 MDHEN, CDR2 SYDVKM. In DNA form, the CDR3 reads TGTGCCAGCAGTTTAAGGCCAGGGCTTAGGCAAGAGACCCAGTACTTC. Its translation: CASSLRPGLRQETQYF.

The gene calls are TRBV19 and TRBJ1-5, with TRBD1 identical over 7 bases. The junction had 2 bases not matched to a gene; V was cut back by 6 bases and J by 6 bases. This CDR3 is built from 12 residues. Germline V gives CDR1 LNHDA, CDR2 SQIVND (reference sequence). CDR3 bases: TGTGCCAGTAGACAGGGGACTCAGCCCCAGCATTTT. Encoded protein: CASRQGTQPQHF. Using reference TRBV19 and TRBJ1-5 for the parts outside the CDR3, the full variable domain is DGGITQSPKYLFRKEGQNVTLSCEQNLNHDAMYWYRQDPGQGLRLIYYSQIVNDFQKGDIAEGYSVSREKKESFPLTVTSAQKNPTAFYLCASRQGTQPQHFGDGTRLSIL.

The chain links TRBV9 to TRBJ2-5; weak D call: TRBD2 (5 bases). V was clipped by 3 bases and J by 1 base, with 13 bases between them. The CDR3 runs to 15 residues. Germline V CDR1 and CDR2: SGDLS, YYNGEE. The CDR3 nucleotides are TGTGCCAGCAGCGCCGGAGGCGGGCCCCAAGAGACCCAGTACTTC. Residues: CASSAGGGPQETQYF.

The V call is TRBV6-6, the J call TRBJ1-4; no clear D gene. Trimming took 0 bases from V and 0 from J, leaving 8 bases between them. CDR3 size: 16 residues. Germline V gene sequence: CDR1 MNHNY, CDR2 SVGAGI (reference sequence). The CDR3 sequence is CASSYSILTTNEKLFF. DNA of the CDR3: TGTGCCAGCAGTTACTCCATCCTAACAACTAATGAAAAACTGTTTTTT.

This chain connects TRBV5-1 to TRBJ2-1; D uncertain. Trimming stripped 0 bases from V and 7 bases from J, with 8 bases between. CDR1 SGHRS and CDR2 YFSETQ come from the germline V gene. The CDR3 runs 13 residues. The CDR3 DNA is TGCGCCAGCAGCTTGGCCCTTGGGAATGAGCAGTTCTTC. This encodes CASSLALGNEQFF. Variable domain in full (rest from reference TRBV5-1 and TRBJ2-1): KAGVTQTPRYLIKTRGQQVTLSCSPISGHRSVSWYQQTPGQGLQFLFEYFSETQRNKGNFPGRFSGRQFSNSRSEMNVSTLELGDSALYLCASSLALGNEQFFGPGTRLTVL.

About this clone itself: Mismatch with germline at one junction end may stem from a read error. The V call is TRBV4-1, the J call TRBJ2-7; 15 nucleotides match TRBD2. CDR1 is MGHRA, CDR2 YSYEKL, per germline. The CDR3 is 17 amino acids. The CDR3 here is CASSRTYRTSGRAGAVF. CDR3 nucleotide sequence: TGCGCCAGCAGCCGTACTTATCGGACTAGCGGGAGGGCCGGCGCAGTATTC.

In nucleotides, the CDR3 is TGTGCCTGGAGTCTAGTACTAGTGGGCGAGCAGTACTTC. It encodes CAWSLVLVGEQYF. The chain combines TRBV30 with TRBJ2-7, with a weak D call TRBD2 (5 bases). Germline assignment: CDR1 GTSNPN and CDR2 SVGIG (reference sequence). Trimming shortened V by 2 bases and J by 6 bases, and 14 bases separated the two germline ends. This CDR3 is 13 amino acids long.

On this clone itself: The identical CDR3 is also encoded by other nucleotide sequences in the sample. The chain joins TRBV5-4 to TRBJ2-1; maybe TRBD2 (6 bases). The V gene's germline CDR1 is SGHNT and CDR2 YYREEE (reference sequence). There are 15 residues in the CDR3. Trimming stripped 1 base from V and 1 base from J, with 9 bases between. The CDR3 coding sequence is TGTGCCAGCAGCTTGCCCGGGGGATCCTACAATGAGCAGTTCTTC. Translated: CASSLPGGSYNEQFF. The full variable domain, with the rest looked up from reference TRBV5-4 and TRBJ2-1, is ETGVTQSPTHLIKTRGQQVTLRCSSQSGHNTVSWYQQALGQGPQFIFQYYREEENGRGNFPPRFSGLQFPNYSSELNVNALELDDSALYLCASSLPGGSYNEQFFGPGTRLTVL.

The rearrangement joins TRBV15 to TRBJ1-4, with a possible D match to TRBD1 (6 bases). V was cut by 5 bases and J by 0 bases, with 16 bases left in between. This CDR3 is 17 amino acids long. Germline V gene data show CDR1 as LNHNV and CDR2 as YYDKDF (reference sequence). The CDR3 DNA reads TGTGCCACCAGCCCTTACAGGGAACCTGCAACTAATGAAAAACTGTTTTTT. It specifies CATSPYREPATNEKLFF.

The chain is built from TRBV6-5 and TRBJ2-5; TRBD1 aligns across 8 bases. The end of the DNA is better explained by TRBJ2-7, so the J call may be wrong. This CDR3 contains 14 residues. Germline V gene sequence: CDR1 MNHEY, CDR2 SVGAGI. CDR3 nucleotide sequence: TGTGCCAGCAGTTATGGCCAGGGGGCTGACGAGCAGTACTTC. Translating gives CASSYGQGADEQYF.

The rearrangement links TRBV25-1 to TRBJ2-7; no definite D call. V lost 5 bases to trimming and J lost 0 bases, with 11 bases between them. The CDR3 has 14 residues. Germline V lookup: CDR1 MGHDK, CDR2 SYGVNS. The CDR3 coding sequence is TGTGCCAGCAGTATCCGCCAAAGCTCCTACGAGCAGTACTTC. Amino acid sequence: CASSIRQSSYEQYF.

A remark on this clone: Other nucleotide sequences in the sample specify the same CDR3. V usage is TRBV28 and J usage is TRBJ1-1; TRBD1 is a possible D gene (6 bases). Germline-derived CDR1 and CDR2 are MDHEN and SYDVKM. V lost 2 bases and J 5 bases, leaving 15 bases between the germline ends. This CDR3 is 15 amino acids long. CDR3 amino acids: CASSLGGHSGTEAFF. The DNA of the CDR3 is TGTGCCAGCAGTTTAGGGGGGCATTCGGGGACTGAAGCTTTCTTT.

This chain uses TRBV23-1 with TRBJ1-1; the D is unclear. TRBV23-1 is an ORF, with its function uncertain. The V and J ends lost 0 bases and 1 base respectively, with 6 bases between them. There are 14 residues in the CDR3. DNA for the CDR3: TGCGCCAGCAGTCAATCGATGAGGAACACTGAAGCTTTCTTT. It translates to CASSQSMRNTEAFF.

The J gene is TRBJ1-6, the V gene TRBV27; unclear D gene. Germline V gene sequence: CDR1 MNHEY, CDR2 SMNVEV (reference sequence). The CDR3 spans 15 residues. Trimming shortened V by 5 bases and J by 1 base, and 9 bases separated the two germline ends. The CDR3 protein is CASSRDGSYNSPLHF. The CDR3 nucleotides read TGTGCCAGCAGTCGAGACGGATCCTATAATTCACCCCTCCACTTT.

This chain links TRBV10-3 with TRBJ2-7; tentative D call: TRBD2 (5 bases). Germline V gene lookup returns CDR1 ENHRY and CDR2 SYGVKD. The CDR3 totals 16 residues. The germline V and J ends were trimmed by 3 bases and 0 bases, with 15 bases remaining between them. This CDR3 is CAISDPASGSSYEQYF. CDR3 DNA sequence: TGTGCCATCAGTGACCCTGCCAGCGGTAGCTCCTACGAGCAGTACTTC.

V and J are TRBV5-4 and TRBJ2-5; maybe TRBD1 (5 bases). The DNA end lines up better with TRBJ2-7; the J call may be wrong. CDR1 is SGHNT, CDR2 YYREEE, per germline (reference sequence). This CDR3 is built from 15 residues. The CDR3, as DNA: TGTGCCAGCAGCTTGGGGCAGGGAAGGGCCTACGAGCAGTACTTC. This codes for CASSLGQGRAYEQYF.

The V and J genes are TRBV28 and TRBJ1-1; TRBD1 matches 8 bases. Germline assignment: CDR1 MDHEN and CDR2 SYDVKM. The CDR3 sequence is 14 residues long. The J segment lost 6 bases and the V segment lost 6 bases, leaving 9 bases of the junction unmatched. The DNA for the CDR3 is TGTGCCAGCAGCCCGACAGGGGTTGTGCCTGAAGCTTTCTTT. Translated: CASSPTGVVPEAFF.

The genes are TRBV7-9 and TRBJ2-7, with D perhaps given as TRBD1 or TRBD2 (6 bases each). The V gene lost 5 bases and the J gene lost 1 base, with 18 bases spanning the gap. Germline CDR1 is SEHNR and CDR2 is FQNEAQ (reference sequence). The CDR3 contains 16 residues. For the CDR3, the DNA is TGTGCCAGCAGCCTGAGAAAGGAGGGGGGATCCTACGAGCAGTACTTC. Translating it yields CASSLRKEGGSYEQYF.

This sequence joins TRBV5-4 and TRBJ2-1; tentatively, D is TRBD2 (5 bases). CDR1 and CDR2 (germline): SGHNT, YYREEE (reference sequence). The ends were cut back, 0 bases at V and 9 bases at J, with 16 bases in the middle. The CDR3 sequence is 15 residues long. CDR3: CASSLGSGLGSEQFF. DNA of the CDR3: TGTGCCAGCAGCTTGGGATCGGGTCTGGGGAGTGAGCAGTTCTTC.

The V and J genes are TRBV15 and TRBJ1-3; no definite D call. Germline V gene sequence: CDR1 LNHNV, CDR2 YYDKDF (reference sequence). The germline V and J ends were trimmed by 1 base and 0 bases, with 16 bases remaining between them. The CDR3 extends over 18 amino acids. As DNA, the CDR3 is TGTGCCACCAGCAGAGCTGTCGGTACGGCCTACTCTGGAAACACCATATATTTT. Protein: CATSRAVGTAYSGNTIYF.

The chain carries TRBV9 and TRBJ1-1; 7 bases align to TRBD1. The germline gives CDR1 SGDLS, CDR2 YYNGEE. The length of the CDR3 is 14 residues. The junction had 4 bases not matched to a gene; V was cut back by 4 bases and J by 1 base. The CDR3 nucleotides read TGTGCCAGCAGCCCCCGACAGGGGAACACTGAAGCTTTCTTT. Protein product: CASSPRQGNTEAFF.

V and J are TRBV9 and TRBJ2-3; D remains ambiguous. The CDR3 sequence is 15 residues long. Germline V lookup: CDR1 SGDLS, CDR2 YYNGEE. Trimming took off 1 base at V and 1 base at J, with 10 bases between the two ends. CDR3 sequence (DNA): TGTGCCAGCAGCGTAACGAGACTCGGCACAGATACGCAGTATTTT. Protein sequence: CASSVTRLGTDTQYF.